A single T cell receptor beta chain is shown here with its context. Its antigen is not known. This sample was included in a study of CD8+CD57+ T cells in acquired aplastic anemia. Study context: Across the sorted CD4+ and CD8+ cells, DNA amounts averaged roughly 3 ug. CD4+ cell libraries from healthy donors averaged about 10.8 million reads. Findings and caveats of the study: Patients and controls shared approximately 30 CD8+ CDR3 sequences, highly expressed in patients. Between patients and controls, CD8+ Simpson's diversity did not vary significantly.

The germline gives CDR1 SNHLY, CDR2 FYNNEI. V gave up 6 bases and J gave up 9 bases, with 21 bases separating them. This CDR3 region has 15 residues. Both TCR beta VDJ combination and CDR3 sequence profiling were carried out. Genomic DNA was the template for this profiling. TCRdb re-called the reads through MiXCR, storing one row per CDR3 protein. The table lists about 210,000 distinct CDR3 sequences, around 63% of them singletons, with about 29% in the top ten. The sequenced material came from sorted CD4+, CD8+, or CD8+CD57+ T cells (not recorded which) from PBMCs. This sequence originates from a human donor in good health. The rearrangement uses TRBV2 and TRBJ2-1; D gene unclear. The CDR3 DNA reads TGTGCCAGCAGAGCCCAGGTAGTGCTTAGTAGTGAGCAGTTCTTC. As protein: CASRAQVVLSSEQFF.